This record looks at one TCR beta chain sequence and its context. The record originates from a study of control samples from healthy donors and cancer patients. The protocol was immunoSEQ multiplex PCR, while the TCRdb copy is restricted to in-frame clones and leaves out a portion. Among fewer than 120,000 clones listed, around nine tenths were seen once. The sequenced material came from PBMCs. The clonotype originates from a woman aged 55-70 years with lung cancer.

Here the CDR3 reads CASSPIRTEKYGYTF. The CDR3 DNA is TGTGCCAGCAGCCCCATCCGGACAGAAAAGTATGGCTACACCTTC. The chain links TRBV11-2 to TRBJ1-2, with D possibly matching TRBD1 (6 bases). CDR3 length equals 15 residues. The germline gives CDR1 SGHAT, CDR2 FQNNGV. Trimming left V 5 bases short and J 5 bases short, with 18 bases between. Using reference TRBV11-2 and TRBJ1-2 for the parts outside the CDR3, the full variable domain is EAGVAQSPRYKIIEKRQSVAFWCNPISGHATLYWYQQILGQGPKLLIQFQNNGVVDDSQLPKDRFSAERLKGVDSTLKIQPAKLEDSAVYLCASSPIRTEKYGYTFGSGTRLTVV.